What follows is one T cell receptor beta chain and its context. Its target is unknown. This record comes from a study of cytomegalovirus exposure and HLA in healthy donors. Regarding the study as a whole: A classifier reportedly called cytomegalovirus status with high sensitivity and specificity. Segments of the TCR beta V type were, in most cases, productive about 87% or about 30% of the time in an earlier analysis. In a later analysis, most CMV-associated TCR beta chains appeared HLA-restricted.

A multiplex PCR was run with 60 Vbeta primers and 13 Jbeta primers. In the authors' methods: Around 83 million unique TCR beta chains, roughly 11 million shared, were counted in a later analysis. Generated by immunoSEQ multiplex PCR, the TCRdb table keeps only in-frame clones and is missing some. The V and J calls and clone size are taken from that table; D and trimming were inferred from the DNA. The sample carries around 200,000 clones, 75% to 85% recorded once. Specimen: PBMCs. The clonotype was recovered from a boy aged 5-17 years in good health and CMV-seronegative.

CDR3 in amino acids: CASSPGLAGGYGDEQFF. In DNA, the CDR3 is TGTGCCAGCAGCCCTGGACTAGCGGGAGGGTACGGAGATGAGCAGTTCTTC. The genes are TRBV11-2 and TRBJ2-1, with 15 positions matching TRBD2. The ends lost 5 bases at V and 8 bases at J; junction bases unmatched: 10. Germline CDR1 and CDR2: SGHAT and FQNNGV. The CDR3 sequence is 17 residues long.